The TCR beta chain described here comes from a study of cytomegalovirus exposure and HLA in healthy donors. Study results and limitations: Some V segments could not be told apart, so they were left out, TRBV6-2 and TRBV6-3 among them. Later on, analysis showed that most CMV-associated TCR beta chains appeared to be HLA-restricted.

Germline V gene data show CDR1 as GTSNPN and CDR2 as SVGIG (reference sequence). V was trimmed by 0 bases and J by 5 bases, leaving 11 bases between them. The CDR3 loop spans 15 amino acids. This PCR relied on a set of 60 Vbeta primers and 13 Jbeta primers. Clones were read by immunoSEQ multiplex PCR, and TCRdb kept only the in-frame ones, dropping some. The table lists about 170,000 clones, 85% of them singletons. About this clone: Its specificity is not known.

The receptor comes from a boy under 10 years old in good health and CMV-seronegative. The specimen sequenced was PBMCs. The genes are TRBV30 and TRBJ1-6; no clear D gene. This CDR3 reads CAWSVTGLDNSPLHF. CDR3 bases: TGTGCCTGGAGTGTAACCGGGTTGGATAATTCACCCCTCCACTTT.